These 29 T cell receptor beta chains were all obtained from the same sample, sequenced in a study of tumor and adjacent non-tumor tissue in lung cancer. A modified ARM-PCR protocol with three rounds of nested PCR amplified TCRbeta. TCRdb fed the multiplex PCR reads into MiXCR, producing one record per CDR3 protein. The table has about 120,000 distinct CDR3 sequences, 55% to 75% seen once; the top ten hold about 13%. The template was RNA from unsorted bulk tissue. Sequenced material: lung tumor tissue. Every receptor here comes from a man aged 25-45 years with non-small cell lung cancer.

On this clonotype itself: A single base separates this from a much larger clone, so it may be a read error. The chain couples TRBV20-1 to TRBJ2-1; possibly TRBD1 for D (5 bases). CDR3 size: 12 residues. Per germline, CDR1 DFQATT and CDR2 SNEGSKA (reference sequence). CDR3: CSAPPQGDEKFF. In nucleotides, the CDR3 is TGCAGTGCCCCACCTCAAGGGGATGAGAAGTTCTTC.

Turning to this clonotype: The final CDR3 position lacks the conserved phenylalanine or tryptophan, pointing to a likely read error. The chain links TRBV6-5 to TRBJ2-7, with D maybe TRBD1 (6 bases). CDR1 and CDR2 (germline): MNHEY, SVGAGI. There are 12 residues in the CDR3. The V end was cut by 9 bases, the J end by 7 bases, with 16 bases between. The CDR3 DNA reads TGTGCCAGTAGTACCCCCGGGACAGAGCAGTACTTA. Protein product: CASSTPGTEQYL.

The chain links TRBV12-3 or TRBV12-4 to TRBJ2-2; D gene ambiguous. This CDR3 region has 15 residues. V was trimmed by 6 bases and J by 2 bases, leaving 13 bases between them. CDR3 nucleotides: TGTGCCAGCAGCCAGGCGGCCAGAAACACCGGGGAGCTGTTTTTT. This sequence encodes CASSQAARNTGELFF.

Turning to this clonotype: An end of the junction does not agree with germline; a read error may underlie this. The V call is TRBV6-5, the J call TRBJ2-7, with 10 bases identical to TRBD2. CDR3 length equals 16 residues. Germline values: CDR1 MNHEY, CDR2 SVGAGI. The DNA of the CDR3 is TGTGCCAGCAGTCCCGCGAAGCGGGAGGGTCGAGGGGAGCAGAACTTC. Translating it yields CASSPAKREGRGEQNF.

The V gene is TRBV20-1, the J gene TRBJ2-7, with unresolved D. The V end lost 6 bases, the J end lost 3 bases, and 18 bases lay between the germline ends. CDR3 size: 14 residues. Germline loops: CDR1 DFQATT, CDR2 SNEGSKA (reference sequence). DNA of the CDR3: TGCAGTGCCCCCGCTGTGGGAACGGTCTACGAGCAGTACTTC. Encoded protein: CSAPAVGTVYEQYF.

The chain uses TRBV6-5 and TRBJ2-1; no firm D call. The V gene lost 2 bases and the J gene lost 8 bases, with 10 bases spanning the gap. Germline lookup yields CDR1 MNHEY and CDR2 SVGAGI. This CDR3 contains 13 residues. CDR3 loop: CASSYRVGYEQFF. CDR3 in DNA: TGTGCCAGCAGTTACCGGGTCGGCTATGAGCAGTTCTTC.

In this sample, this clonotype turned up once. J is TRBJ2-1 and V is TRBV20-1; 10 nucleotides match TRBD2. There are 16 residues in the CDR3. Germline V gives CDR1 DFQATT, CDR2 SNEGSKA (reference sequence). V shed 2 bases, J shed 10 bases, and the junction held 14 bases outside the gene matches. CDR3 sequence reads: CSARNEEREGLNEQFF. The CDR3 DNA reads TGCAGTGCTAGAAATGAGGAGCGGGAGGGCTTAAACGAGCAGTTCTTC.

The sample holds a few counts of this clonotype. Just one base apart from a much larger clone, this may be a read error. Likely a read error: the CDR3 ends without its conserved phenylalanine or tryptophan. The CDR3 DNA follows: TGTGCCATCAGTGAAGGACAAGGGAACTATGGCTACACCTTA. Residues: CAISEGQGNYGYTL. The chain recombines TRBV10-3 with TRBJ1-2; D is perhaps TRBD1 (5 bases). V was shortened by 3 bases and J by 2 bases, with 10 bases between the two germline ends. CDR1 and CDR2 (germline): ENHRY, SYGVKD. The CDR3 has 14 residues.

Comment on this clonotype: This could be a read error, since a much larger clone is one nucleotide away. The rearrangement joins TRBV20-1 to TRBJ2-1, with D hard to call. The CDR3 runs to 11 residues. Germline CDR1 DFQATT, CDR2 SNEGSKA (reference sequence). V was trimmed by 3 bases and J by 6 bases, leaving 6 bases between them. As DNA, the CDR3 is TGCAGTGCTAGGGAATTCAATGAGCAGTTCTTC. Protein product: CSAREFNEQFF.

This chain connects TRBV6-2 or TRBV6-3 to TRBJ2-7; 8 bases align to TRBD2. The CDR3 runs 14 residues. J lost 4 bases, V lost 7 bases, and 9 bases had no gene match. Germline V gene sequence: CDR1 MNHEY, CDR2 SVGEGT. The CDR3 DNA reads TGTGCCAGCACTAGTCAGCGGGAGCAATACGAGCAGTACTTC. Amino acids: CASTSQREQYEQYF.

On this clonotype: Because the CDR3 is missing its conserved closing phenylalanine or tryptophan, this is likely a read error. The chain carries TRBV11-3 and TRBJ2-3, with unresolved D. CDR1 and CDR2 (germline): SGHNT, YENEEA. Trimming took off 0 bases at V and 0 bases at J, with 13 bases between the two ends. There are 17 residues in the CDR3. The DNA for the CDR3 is TGTGCCAGCAGCTTAGATCCCGCGATAACTAGCACAGATACGCAGTATCTT. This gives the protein CASSLDPAITSTDTQYL.

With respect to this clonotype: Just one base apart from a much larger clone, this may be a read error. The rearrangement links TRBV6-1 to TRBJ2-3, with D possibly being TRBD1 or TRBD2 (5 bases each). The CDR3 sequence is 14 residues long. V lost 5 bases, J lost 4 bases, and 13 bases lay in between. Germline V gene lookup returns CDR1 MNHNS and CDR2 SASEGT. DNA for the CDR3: TGTGCCAGCAGTATCGAGAGGGGCTCAGATACGCAGTATTTT. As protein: CASSIERGSDTQYF.

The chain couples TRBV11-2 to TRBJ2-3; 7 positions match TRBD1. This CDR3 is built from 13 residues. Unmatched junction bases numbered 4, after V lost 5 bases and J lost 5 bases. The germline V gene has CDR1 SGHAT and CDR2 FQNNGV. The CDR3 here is CASSPTGIDTQYF. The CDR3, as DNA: TGTGCCAGCAGCCCGACAGGGATAGATACGCAGTATTTT.

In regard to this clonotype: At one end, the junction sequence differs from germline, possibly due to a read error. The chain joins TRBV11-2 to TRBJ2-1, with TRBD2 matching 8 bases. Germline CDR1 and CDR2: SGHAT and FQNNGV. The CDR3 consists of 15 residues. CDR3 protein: CVSSFITGGNNEQLF. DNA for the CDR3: TGTGTCAGCAGCTTTATTACGGGAGGGAATAATGAGCAGTTATTC.

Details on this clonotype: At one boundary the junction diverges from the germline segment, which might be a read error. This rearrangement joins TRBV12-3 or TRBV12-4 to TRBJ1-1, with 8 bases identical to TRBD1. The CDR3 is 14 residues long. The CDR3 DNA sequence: TGTGCCAGCAGTACTAGACAGGGGAGTACTGAAGCTATCTTT. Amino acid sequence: CASSTRQGSTEAIF.

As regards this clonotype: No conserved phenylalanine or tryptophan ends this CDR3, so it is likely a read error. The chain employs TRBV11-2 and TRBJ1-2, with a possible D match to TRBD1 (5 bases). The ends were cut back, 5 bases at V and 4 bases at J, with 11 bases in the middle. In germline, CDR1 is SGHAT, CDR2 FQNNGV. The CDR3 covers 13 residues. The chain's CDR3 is CASSIGGTYGYTL. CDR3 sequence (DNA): TGTGCCAGCAGCATCGGAGGGACCTATGGCTACACCTTA.

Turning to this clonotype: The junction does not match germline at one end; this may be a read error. The CDR3 DNA sequence: TGTGTCAGCAGCCAGGGTCAGGGACCCTACAATGAGCAGTTCTTC. This gives the protein CVSSQGQGPYNEQFF. The chain employs TRBV4-2 and TRBJ2-1, with D perhaps given as TRBD1 or TRBD2 (5 bases each). The V gene's germline CDR1 is LGHNA and CDR2 YNFKEQ. This CDR3 region has 15 residues.

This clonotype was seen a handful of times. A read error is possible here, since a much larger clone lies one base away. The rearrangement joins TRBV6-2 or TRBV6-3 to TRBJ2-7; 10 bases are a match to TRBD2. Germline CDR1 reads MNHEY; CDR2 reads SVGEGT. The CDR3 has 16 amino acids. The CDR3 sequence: CVSSFPTSGLSYEQYF. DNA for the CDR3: TGTGTCAGCAGTTTTCCGACTAGCGGGCTGTCCTACGAGCAGTACTTC.

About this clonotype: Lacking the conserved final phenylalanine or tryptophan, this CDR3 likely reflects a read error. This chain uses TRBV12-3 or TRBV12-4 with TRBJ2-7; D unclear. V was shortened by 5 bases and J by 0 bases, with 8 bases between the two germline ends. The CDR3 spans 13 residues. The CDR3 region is CASSGRSSYEQYL. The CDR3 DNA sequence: TGTGCCAGCAGTGGCAGGAGCTCCTACGAGCAGTACCTT.

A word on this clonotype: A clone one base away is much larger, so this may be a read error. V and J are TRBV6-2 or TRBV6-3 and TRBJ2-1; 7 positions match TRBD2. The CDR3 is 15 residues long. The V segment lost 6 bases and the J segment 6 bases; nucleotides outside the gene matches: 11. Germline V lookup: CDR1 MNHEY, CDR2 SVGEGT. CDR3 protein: CASSRSREGPNEQFF. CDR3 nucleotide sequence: TGTGCCAGCAGCCGAAGCAGGGAGGGGCCCAATGAGCAGTTCTTC.

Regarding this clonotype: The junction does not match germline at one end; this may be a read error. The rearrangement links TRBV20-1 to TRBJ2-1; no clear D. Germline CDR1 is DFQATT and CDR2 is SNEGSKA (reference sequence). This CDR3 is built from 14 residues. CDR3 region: CCARDLGSCYEQFF. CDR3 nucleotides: TGCTGTGCTAGAGATTTGGGCAGCTGCTATGAGCAGTTCTTC.

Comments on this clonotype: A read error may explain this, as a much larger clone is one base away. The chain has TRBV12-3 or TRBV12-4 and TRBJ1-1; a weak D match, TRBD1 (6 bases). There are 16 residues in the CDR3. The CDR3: CDSSFWTVVMNTEAFF. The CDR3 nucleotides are TGTGACAGCAGTTTTTGGACAGTCGTCATGAACACTGAAGCTTTCTTT.

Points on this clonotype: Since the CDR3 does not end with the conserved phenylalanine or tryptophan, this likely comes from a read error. CDR3 residues: CSVRLSSYEQYL. Written as DNA, the CDR3 is TGCAGCGTCCGGTTGAGCTCCTACGAGCAGTACTTA. This rearrangement joins TRBV29-1 to TRBJ2-7; D call uncertain. The CDR3 contains 12 residues. The V and J ends lost 6 bases and 0 bases respectively, with 9 bases between them. Per the germline V gene, CDR1 is SQVTM and CDR2 is ANQGSEA.

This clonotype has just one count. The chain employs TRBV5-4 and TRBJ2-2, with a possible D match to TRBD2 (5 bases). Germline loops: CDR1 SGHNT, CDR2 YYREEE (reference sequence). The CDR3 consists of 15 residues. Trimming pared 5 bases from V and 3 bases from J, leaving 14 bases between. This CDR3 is CASRLGPADTGELFF. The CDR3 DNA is TGTGCCAGCAGGTTAGGTCCAGCGGACACCGGGGAGCTGTTTTTT. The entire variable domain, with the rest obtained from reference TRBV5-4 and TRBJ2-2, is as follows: ETGVTQSPTHLIKTRGQQVTLRCSSQSGHNTVSWYQQALGQGPQFIFQYYREEENGRGNFPPRFSGLQFPNYSSELNVNALELDDSALYLCASRLGPADTGELFFGEGSRLTVL.

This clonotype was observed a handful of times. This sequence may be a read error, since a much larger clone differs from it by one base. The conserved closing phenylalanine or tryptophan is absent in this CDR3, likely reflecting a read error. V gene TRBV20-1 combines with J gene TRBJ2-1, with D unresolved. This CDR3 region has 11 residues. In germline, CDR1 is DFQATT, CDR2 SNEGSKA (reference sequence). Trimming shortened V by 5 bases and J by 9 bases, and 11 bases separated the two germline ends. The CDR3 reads CSALLNGEQFI. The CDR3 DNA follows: TGCAGTGCTCTATTGAACGGTGAGCAGTTCATC.

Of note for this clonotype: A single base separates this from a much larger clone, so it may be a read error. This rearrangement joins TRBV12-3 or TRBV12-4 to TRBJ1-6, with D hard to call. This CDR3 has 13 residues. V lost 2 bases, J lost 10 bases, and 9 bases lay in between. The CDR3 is CASSLRVGSPLHF. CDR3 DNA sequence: TGTGCCAGCAGTTTAAGAGTCGGATCACCCCTCCACTTT.

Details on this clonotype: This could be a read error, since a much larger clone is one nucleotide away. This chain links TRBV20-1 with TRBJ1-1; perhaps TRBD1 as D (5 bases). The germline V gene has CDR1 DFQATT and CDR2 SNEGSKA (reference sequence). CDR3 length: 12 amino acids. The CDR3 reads CSVLGGRAEAFF. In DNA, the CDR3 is TGCAGCGTCTTGGGGGGGAGGGCTGAAGCTTTCTTT.

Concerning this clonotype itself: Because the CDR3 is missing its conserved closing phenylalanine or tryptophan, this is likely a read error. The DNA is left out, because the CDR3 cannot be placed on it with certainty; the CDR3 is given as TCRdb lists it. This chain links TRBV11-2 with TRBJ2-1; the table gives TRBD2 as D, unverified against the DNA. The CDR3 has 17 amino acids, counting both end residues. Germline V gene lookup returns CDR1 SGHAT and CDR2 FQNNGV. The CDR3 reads CASSPPSGRKSYNEPFL.

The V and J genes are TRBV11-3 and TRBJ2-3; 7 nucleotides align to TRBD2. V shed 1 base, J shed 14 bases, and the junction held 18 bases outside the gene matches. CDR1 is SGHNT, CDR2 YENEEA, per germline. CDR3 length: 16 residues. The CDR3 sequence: CASSLGAGPSTDMRYF. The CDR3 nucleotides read TGTGCCAGCAGCTTAGGAGCGGGGCCGTCAACAGATATGCGGTATTTT. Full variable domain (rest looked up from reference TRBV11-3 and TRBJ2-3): EAGVVQSPRYKIIEKKQPVAFWCNPISGHNTLYWYLQNLGQGPELLIRYENEEAVDDSQLPKDRFSAERLKGVDSTLKIQPAELGDSAVYLCASSLGAGPSTDMRYFGPGTRLTVL.